The 14 T cell receptor beta chains in this list originate from one sample, sequenced in a study of blood T cell repertoires in COVID-19. The table came from immunoSEQ multiplex PCR; TCRdb's copy has only in-frame clones and leaves some out. Of over 150,000 clones listed, around nine tenths are singletons. The sequencing input was peripheral blood. The origin of the receptors is an elderly woman with COVID-19, enrolled during active disease.

This clone appeared a few times. CDR3 loop: CASSQAGAPYGYTF. DNA for the CDR3: TGCGCCAGCAGCCAAGCAGGGGCGCCATATGGCTACACCTTC. The V and J genes are TRBV4-3 and TRBJ1-2; tentative D call: TRBD1 (6 bases). The V gene lost 1 base and the J gene lost 5 bases, with 11 bases spanning the gap. Looked up from germline, CDR1 is LGHNA and CDR2 is YSLEER. The CDR3 loop spans 14 amino acids.

The rearrangement links TRBV5-1 to TRBJ1-6, with TRBD1 matching 9 bases. The CDR3 contains 15 residues. Germline CDR1 SGHRS, CDR2 YFSETQ. The J segment lost 6 bases and the V segment lost 4 bases, leaving 5 bases of the junction unmatched. CDR3 residues: CASSPGQGSNSPLHF. In DNA, the CDR3 is TGCGCCAGCAGCCCCGGACAGGGGAGTAATTCACCCCTCCACTTT.

The chain is built from TRBV25-1 and TRBJ2-7; 7 bases are a match to TRBD2. The V gene end was trimmed by 4 bases and the J gene end by 7 bases; junction bases not matched to a gene: 16. The CDR3 consists of 16 residues. Germline CDR1 reads MGHDK; CDR2 reads SYGVNS. The CDR3 reads CASSAPGDYPKEEQYF. In nucleotides, the CDR3 is TGTGCCAGCAGTGCCCCTGGGGACTACCCGAAGGAGGAGCAGTACTTC.

This clone ranks as medium-sized. This chain joins TRBV4-3 and TRBJ2-7; D is perhaps TRBD1 (6 bases). Trimming removed 0 bases at V and 9 bases at J, with 21 bases between. Germline values: CDR1 LGHNA, CDR2 YSLEER. The CDR3 spans 16 residues. The chain's CDR3 is CASSQDKAGDARVQYF. Written as DNA, the CDR3 is TGCGCCAGCAGCCAAGATAAGGCAGGGGACGCCCGTGTGCAGTACTTC.

This chain links TRBV3-1 (or the pseudogene TRBV3-2) with TRBJ2-1; a weak D match, TRBD2 (6 bases). Per germline, CDR1 LGHDT and CDR2 YNNKEL (reference sequence). The CDR3 contains 16 residues. Trimming cost V 2 bases and J 2 bases, with 13 bases left between them. This CDR3 reads CASSQFTGRTYNEQFF. The CDR3, as DNA: TGTGCCAGCAGCCAATTTACCGGGAGAACCTACAATGAGCAGTTCTTC.

V and J are TRBV2 and TRBJ2-2, with D unresolved. The length of the CDR3 is 14 residues. With 8 bases removed from V and 4 bases from J, the gap between germline ends came to 14 bases. Germline-derived CDR1 and CDR2 are SNHLY and FYNNEI. CDR3 loop: CASAELLATGELFF. The CDR3 DNA sequence: TGTGCCAGCGCTGAACTGTTAGCCACCGGGGAGCTGTTTTTT.

The chain is built from TRBV15 and TRBJ1-2; maybe TRBD1 (5 bases). From germline, CDR1 is LNHNV and CDR2 YYDKDF (reference sequence). The CDR3 covers 14 residues. V dropped 3 bases and J dropped 6 bases, with 14 bases sitting between them. The CDR3 DNA reads TGTGCCACCAGCAGTAGACAGAAAGGAGATGGCTACACCTTC. It codes for CATSSRQKGDGYTF.

This clone was found a few times. The V call is TRBV7-3, the J call TRBJ2-1; TRBD2 matches 7 bases. The germline CDR1 and CDR2 sequences are SGHTA and FQGTGA. Germline trimming cut 1 base from V and 8 bases from J; bases unmatched to any gene: 8. This CDR3 is built from 15 residues. The CDR3 reads CASSLRGRAVDEQFF. In DNA, the CDR3 is TGTGCCAGCAGCTTAAGAGGGAGGGCCGTCGATGAGCAGTTCTTC.

The V gene is TRBV9, the J gene TRBJ2-5, with 7 nucleotides matching TRBD2. V lost 0 bases, J lost 4 bases, and 3 bases stayed unmatched. The germline gives CDR1 SGDLS, CDR2 YYNGEE. This CDR3 has 14 residues. This chain's CDR3 is CASSVAGGLETQYF. For the CDR3, the DNA is TGTGCCAGCAGCGTAGCGGGGGGTCTAGAGACCCAGTACTTC.

The genes are TRBV19 and TRBJ1-1; D unclear. Germline V CDR1 and CDR2: LNHDA, SQIVND (reference sequence). This CDR3 spans 14 amino acids. The V end was cut by 1 base, the J end by 4 bases, with 10 bases between. The CDR3 DNA sequence: TGTGCCAGTAGTATAGTGACGGGATCCACTGAAGCTTTCTTT. Protein: CASSIVTGSTEAFF.

The chain couples TRBV7-9 to TRBJ2-2; 8 nucleotides agree with TRBD2. This CDR3 comprises 15 residues. From germline, CDR1 is SEHNR and CDR2 FQNEAQ (reference sequence). V shed 5 bases, J shed 4 bases, and the junction held 6 bases outside the gene matches. As DNA, the CDR3 is TGTGCCAGCAGCCTGACTAGCGCGGGCACCGGGGAGCTGTTTTTT. Encoded protein: CASSLTSAGTGELFF. The variable domain in full, with the rest retrieved from reference TRBV7-9 and TRBJ2-2, is DTGVSQNPRHKITKRGQNVTFRCDPISEHNRLYWYRQTLGQGPEFLTYFQNEAQLEKSRLLSDRFSAERPKGSFSTLEIQRTEQGDSAMYLCASSLTSAGTGELFFGEGSRLTVL.

This clone was found a few times. This chain joins TRBV5-1 and TRBJ1-2; D may be TRBD1 (6 bases). This CDR3 is 14 amino acids long. Germline V gene data show CDR1 as SGHRS and CDR2 as YFSETQ. The germline V and J ends were trimmed by 1 base and 4 bases, with 11 bases remaining between them. The CDR3 sequence is CASSLMGAAYGYTF. Here the CDR3 DNA reads TGCGCCAGCAGCTTGATGGGGGCAGCCTATGGCTACACCTTC.

The chain recombines TRBV7-9 with TRBJ1-2; D may be TRBD1 (6 bases). Germline CDR1 is SEHNR and CDR2 is FQNEAQ (reference sequence). CDR3 length: 12 residues. V shed 5 bases and J shed 7 bases, with 11 bases lying between them. The CDR3 loop is CASSTPRGGYTF. The CDR3 DNA is TGTGCCAGCAGCACACCCAGGGGTGGCTACACCTTC.

The V call is TRBV11-2, the J call TRBJ2-5, with D perhaps TRBD1 (5 bases). V lost 1 base, J lost 5 bases, and 8 bases lay in between. Germline CDR1 and CDR2: SGHAT and FQNNGV. CDR3 length equals 13 residues. Here the CDR3 DNA reads TGTGCCAGCAGCTTAGGGGGCGCGGAGACCCAGTACTTC. It is translated as CASSLGGAETQYF.